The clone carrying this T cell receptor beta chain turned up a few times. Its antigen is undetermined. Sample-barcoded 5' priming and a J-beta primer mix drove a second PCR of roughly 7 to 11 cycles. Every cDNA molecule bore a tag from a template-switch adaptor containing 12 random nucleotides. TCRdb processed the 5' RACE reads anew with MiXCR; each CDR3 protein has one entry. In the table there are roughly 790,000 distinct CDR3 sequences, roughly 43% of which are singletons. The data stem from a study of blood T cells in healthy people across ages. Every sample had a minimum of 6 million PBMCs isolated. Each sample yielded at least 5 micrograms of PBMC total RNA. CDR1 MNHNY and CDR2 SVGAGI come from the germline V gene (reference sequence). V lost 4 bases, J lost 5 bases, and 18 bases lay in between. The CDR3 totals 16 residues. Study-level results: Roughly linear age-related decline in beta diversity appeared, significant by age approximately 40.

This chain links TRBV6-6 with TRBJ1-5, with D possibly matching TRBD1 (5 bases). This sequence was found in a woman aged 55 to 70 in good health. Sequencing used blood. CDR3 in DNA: TGTGCCAGCAGTTTCTCGCAGGGCGGGTCCGATCAGCCCCAGCATTTT. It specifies CASSFSQGGSDQPQHF.